A selection of T cell receptor beta chains follows, all from one sample in a study of T cells in Graves' hyperthyroidism and ophthalmopathy. From the multiplex PCR reads, TCRdb called clonotypes with MiXCR, one entry per CDR3 protein. The data show about 380,000 distinct CDR3 sequences, around 18% seen once. The sequenced sample consisted of blood. The source of these receptors is a man aged 18-30 years with Graves' ophthalmopathy. CDR3s include the opening cysteine and the closing phenylalanine or tryptophan. Each record gives: CDR3 DNA, CDR3 protein, V gene, J gene, clone size, D gene, CDR3 length. A D gene is named only where the DNA matches it firmly. For some rows the clone size is stated as once, few or many, or as a class when expanded; others skip it.

TGTGCCAGCAGCCCGGTCGACGGGCCTAACTATGGCTACACCTTC	CASSPVDGPNYGYTF	TRBV11-2	TRBJ1-2	many	NA	15
TGTGCCAGCAGTGTCCGGGACAGGGGATTCGATGAGCAGTTCTTC	CASSVRDRGFDEQFF	TRBV27	TRBJ2-1	NA	TRBD1	15
TGTGCCAGCCCGACCCCCTCAGATACGCAGTATTTT	CASPTPSDTQYF	TRBV2	TRBJ2-3	NA	NA	12
TGTGCCAGCAGTGAAAATTTGGATTCACCCCTCCACTTT	CASSENLDSPLHF	TRBV6-1	TRBJ1-6	few	NA	13
TGTGCCAGCAGCCTGGGGGGGGACATTCAGTACTTC	CASSLGGDIQYF	TRBV13	TRBJ2-4	many	TRBD2	12
TGTGCCAGCAGTTTTAGCGGGGGGGCATCAGATACGCAGTATTTT	CASSFSGGASDTQYF	TRBV12-3/TRBV12-4	TRBJ2-3	many	TRBD2	15
TGTGCCAGCAGCTTAGTTTTAGGGAGAGTCCACGAGCAGTACTTC	CASSLVLGRVHEQYF	TRBV11-2	TRBJ2-7	NA	NA	15
TGTGCCAGCAGCACAGGGTTGTTAGACAATTCACCCCTCCACTTT	CASSTGLLDNSPLHF	TRBV5-5	TRBJ1-6	NA	NA	15
TGTGCCAGCATTTTACGGCAGGGACAGGGGAGCATACCCACCTGGAACACTGAAGCTTTCTTT	CASILRQGQGSIPTWNTEAFF	TRBV6-2/TRBV6-3	TRBJ1-1	NA	TRBD1	21
TGTGCCAGCAGCGTAGAAAACAGGGGGTTTGGAAACACCATATATTTT	CASSVENRGFGNTIYF	TRBV9	TRBJ1-3	NA	TRBD1	16
TGCGCCAGCAGCTTGTTTGGGGGGGGCCCCTACGAGCAGTACTTC	CASSLFGGGPYEQYF	TRBV5-1	TRBJ2-7	many	NA	15
TGCTCCATCCAAATCACTTCGGGGGAGACCCAGTACTTC	CSIQITSGETQYF	TRBV29-1	TRBJ2-5	many	NA	13
TGTGCCACCAGCTCGGGACTAGCGGGAACCAATGAGCAGTTCTTC	CATSSGLAGTNEQFF	TRBV15	TRBJ2-1	few	TRBD2	15
TGCAGTGCTTCAGAACCGTCCGGTGGTAATCAGCCCCAGCATTTT	CSASEPSGGNQPQHF	TRBV20-1	TRBJ1-5	many	NA	15
TGTGCCAGCAGTTATTCGTCGGGTTTCCGCACAGATACGCAGTATTTT	CASSYSSGFRTDTQYF	TRBV6-9	TRBJ2-3	few	NA	16
TGCAGTGCATCAACAGGAGAGGGCTCCTATAATTCACCCCTCCACTTT	CSASTGEGSYNSPLHF	TRBV20-1	TRBJ1-6	NA	NA	16
TGCAGTGCCAAGGAATCGGACCGAACCACTGAAGCTTTCTTT	CSAKESDRTTEAFF	TRBV20-1	TRBJ1-1	many	NA	14
TGTGCCACCAGCAGTCACCACTACAGGGAGACTGAAGCTTTCTTT	CATSSHHYRETEAFF	TRBV15	TRBJ1-1	many	NA	15
TGCGCCAGCAGACCTACCACAGGGGGAGGACAGCCCCAGCATTTT	CASRPTTGGGQPQHF	TRBV5-1	TRBJ1-5	many	TRBD1	15
TGTGCCAGCAGCTTGCCCAACAGTTGGAGCACAGATACGCAGTATTTT	CASSLPNSWSTDTQYF	TRBV5-6	TRBJ2-3	few	NA	16
TGTGCCAGCAGTTTAGACGACAGGGGGAAAGGCGGCAATCAGCCCCAGCATTTT	CASSLDDRGKGGNQPQHF	TRBV12-3/TRBV12-4	TRBJ1-5	many	TRBD1	18
TGTGCCAGCAGTTACTCGGACAGGGCTGGCTACACCTTC	CASSYSDRAGYTF	TRBV6-2/TRBV6-3	TRBJ1-2	many	TRBD1	13
TGCAGTGCTAGTAATCCTCGGGTGAGCTCTGGAAACACCATATATTTT	CSASNPRVSSGNTIYF	TRBV20-1	TRBJ1-3	few	NA	16
TGTGCCAGCAGTTTATCTGGGGACCTACGGTGGGATCAGCCCCAGCATTTT	CASSLSGDLRWDQPQHF	TRBV27	TRBJ1-5	NA	NA	17
TGCAGCGTTAGTGGGCCGGGACAGGGGAACACTGAAGCTTTCTTT	CSVSGPGQGNTEAFF	TRBV29-1	TRBJ1-1	NA	TRBD1	15
TGCAGTGCTAGAGGGGACAACATGAACACTGAAGCTTTCTTT	CSARGDNMNTEAFF	TRBV20-1	TRBJ1-1	many	NA	14
TGCAGTGCTAGAGAAGGTAGCGGGAGGGGCCTCAATGAGCAGTTCTTC	CSAREGSGRGLNEQFF	TRBV20-1	TRBJ2-1	NA	TRBD2	16
TGTGCCACCTTGGGACAGGGCTTTAGTGGGGCCAACGTCCTGACTTTC	CATLGQGFSGANVLTF	TRBV28	TRBJ2-6	few	TRBD1	16
TGTGCCAGCAGCTTGGACTATATACAAGAGACCCAGTACTTC	CASSLDYIQETQYF	TRBV7-2	TRBJ2-5	NA	NA	14
TGTGCCAGCAGCCAAGACCTAGACAGGGGGACGTTCTATGGCTACACCTTC	CASSQDLDRGTFYGYTF	TRBV3-1	TRBJ1-2	many	TRBD1	17
TGCGCCAGCAGCTTGGAGAGGCCGGCGAGCTCTGGAAACACCATATATTTT	CASSLERPASSGNTIYF	TRBV5-1	TRBJ1-3	NA	NA	17
TGTGCCAGCAGTTTTTCGACAGGGAGGAGTTATGGCTACACCTTC	CASSFSTGRSYGYTF	TRBV12-3/TRBV12-4	TRBJ1-2	many	TRBD1	15
TGTGCCATCAGCGTGACAGGGATATACAATGAGCAGTTCTTC	CAISVTGIYNEQFF	TRBV10-3	TRBJ2-1	NA	TRBD1	14
TGTGCCACCAGTGATGTGTATGAGGTTGGACGTAAGGAGACCCAGTACTTC	CATSDVYEVGRKETQYF	TRBV24-1	TRBJ2-5	few	NA	17
TGTGCCAGCAGCCAAGAAGGGCTAGCATCGGAGACCCAGTACTTC	CASSQEGLASETQYF	TRBV14	TRBJ2-5	NA	NA	15
TGTGCCAGTACTCCTAGCGGGGGGGCCTGGGCCGGGGAGCTGTTTTTT	CASTPSGGAWAGELFF	TRBV19	TRBJ2-2	few	TRBD2	16
TGCGCCAGCAGCCAACAACTAATGAACACTGAAGCTTTCTTT	CASSQQLMNTEAFF	TRBV5-1	TRBJ1-1	many	NA	14
TGCAGTGCTAGAGATGGGAGGCGCGGCGCTGAAGCTTTCTTT	CSARDGRRGAEAFF	TRBV20-1	TRBJ1-1	many	NA	14
TGTGCCAGCAGTCCGACGCAGACCTATGGCTACACCTTC	CASSPTQTYGYTF	TRBV6-1	TRBJ1-2	many	NA	13
TGTGCCAGTACGCTAGGCGGACTCGTAGGCACAGATACGCAGTATTTT	CASTLGGLVGTDTQYF	TRBV19	TRBJ2-3	NA	NA	16
TGTGCCAGCAGTTACTCAGGGGTGGTCACAGATACGCAGTATTTT	CASSYSGVVTDTQYF	TRBV6-5	TRBJ2-3	NA	NA	15
TGTGCCAGCAGTGAAGGGGACGGTGGGGCCGATACGCAGTATTTT	CASSEGDGGADTQYF	TRBV6-1	TRBJ2-3	NA	NA	15
TGCAGTGCTAAACCTGGGGGTCAGCCCCAGCATTTT	CSAKPGGQPQHF	TRBV20-1	TRBJ1-5	few	NA	12
TGTGCCAGCAGTACCGGGACGGACACTGGAAACACCATATATTTT	CASSTGTDTGNTIYF	TRBV12-3/TRBV12-4	TRBJ1-3	NA	NA	15
TGCAGCGCCGGGGGGGGCAGTTCCTACGAGCAGTACTTC	CSAGGGSSYEQYF	TRBV29-1	TRBJ2-7	NA	TRBD2	13
TGTGCCAGCAGGCGGACTAGCGGGGGGAATGAGCAGTTCTTC	CASRRTSGGNEQFF	TRBV7-2	TRBJ2-1	many	TRBD2	14
TGTGCCAGCAGCTTCGGGGCGTCTAGCTACGAGCAGTACTTC	CASSFGASSYEQYF	TRBV7-8	TRBJ2-7	many	NA	14
TGTGCCAGCAGCTTGACAGGAGCCTTTGAAGCTTTCTTT	CASSLTGAFEAFF	TRBV5-6	TRBJ1-1	many	NA	13
TGTGCCAGCAGCCGTGACAGGAGCTCGGCCTTCAGAACTTATCAGCCCCAGCATTTT	CASSRDRSSAFRTYQPQHF	TRBV7-3	TRBJ1-5	NA	NA	19
TGTGCCATCGAAGCCGGGACGGAGGGCTATGGCTACACCTTC	CAIEAGTEGYGYTF	TRBV10-3	TRBJ1-2	few	NA	14
TGTGCCAGCAGAGACCCGGGACTAGCGATTGGAGTGAACACCGGGGAGCTGTTTTTT	CASRDPGLAIGVNTGELFF	TRBV2	TRBJ2-2	many	TRBD2	19
TGCGCCAGCAGCAGGACAGGGGGTAATGAGCAGTTCTTC	CASSRTGGNEQFF	TRBV5-1	TRBJ2-1	few	TRBD1	13
TGTGCCAGCAGTGGACCCCTTCAAGAGACCCAGTACTTC	CASSGPLQETQYF	TRBV27	TRBJ2-5	few	NA	13
TGTGCCACTAGCCCGGGACAGGCGAACACCGGGGAGCTGTTTTTT	CATSPGQANTGELFF	TRBV2	TRBJ2-2	many	TRBD1	15
TGCAGCGGGGAGTACGAGGGCAAAAAACTGTTTTTT	CSGEYEGKKLFF	TRBV20-1	TRBJ1-4	NA	NA	12
TGTGCCAGCAGCTTAGGGCTTTACCTGCGGGAGACCCAGTACTTC	CASSLGLYLRETQYF	TRBV7-2	TRBJ2-5	many	NA	15
TGTGCCCTAATACTTCCCGAGAACTACGAGCAGTACTTC	CALILPENYEQYF	TRBV24-1	TRBJ2-7	many	NA	13
TGTGCCAGCAGAACCGGGACATTGGGGCCAAATTCACCCCTCCACTTT	CASRTGTLGPNSPLHF	TRBV6-1	TRBJ1-6	NA	NA	16